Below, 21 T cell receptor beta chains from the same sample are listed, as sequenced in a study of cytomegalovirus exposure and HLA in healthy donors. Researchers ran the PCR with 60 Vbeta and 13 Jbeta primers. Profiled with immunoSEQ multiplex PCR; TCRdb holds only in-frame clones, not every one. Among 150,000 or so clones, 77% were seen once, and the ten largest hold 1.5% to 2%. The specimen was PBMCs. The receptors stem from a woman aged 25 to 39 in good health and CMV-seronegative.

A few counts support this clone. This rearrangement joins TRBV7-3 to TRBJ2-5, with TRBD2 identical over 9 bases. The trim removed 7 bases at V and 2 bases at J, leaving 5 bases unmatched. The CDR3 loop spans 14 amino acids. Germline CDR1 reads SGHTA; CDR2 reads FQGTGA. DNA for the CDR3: TGTGCCAGCAATATAGCGGGGGAGCAAGAGACCCAGTACTTC. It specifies CASNIAGEQETQYF.

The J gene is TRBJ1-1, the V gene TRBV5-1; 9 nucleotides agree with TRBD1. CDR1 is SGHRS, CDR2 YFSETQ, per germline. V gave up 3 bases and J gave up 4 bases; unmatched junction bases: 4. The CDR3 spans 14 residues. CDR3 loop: CASSSPDRGTEAFF. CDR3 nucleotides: TGCGCCAGCAGCTCCCCGGACAGGGGCACTGAAGCTTTCTTT.

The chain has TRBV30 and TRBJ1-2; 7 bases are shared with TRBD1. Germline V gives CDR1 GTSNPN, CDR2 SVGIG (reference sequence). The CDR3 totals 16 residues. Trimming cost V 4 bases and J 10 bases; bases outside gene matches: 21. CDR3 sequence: CAWKPGTALHHRPYTF. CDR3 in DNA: TGTGCCTGGAAACCGGGGACAGCACTTCATCATCGGCCCTACACCTTC.

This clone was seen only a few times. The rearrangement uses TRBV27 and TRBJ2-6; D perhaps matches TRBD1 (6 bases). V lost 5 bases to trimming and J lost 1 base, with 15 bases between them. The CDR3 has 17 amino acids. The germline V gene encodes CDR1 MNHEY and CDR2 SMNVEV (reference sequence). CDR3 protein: CASSKNRVSSGANVLTF. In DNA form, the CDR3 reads TGTGCCAGCAGTAAAAACAGGGTATCTTCTGGGGCCAACGTCCTGACTTTC.

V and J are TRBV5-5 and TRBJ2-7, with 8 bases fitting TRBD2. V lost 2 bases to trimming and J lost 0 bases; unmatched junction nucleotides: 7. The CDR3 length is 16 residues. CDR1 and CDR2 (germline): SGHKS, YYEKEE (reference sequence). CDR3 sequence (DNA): TGTGCCAGCAGCTTTGGACTAGCAGGGAGCTCCTACGAGCAGTACTTC. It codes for CASSFGLAGSSYEQYF.

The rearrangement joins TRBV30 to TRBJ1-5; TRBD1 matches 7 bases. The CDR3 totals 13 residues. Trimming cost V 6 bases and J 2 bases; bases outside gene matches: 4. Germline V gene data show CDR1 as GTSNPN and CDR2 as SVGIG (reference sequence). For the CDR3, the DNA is TGTGCCTGTGAAACAGGGGGCAATCAGCCCCAGCATTTT. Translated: CACETGGNQPQHF. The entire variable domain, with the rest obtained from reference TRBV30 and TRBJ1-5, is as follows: SQTIHQWPATLVQPVGSPLSLECTVEGTSNPNLYWYRQAAGRGLQLLFYSVGIGQISSEVPQNLSASRPQDRQFILSSKKLLLSDSGFYLCACETGGNQPQHFGDGTRLSIL.

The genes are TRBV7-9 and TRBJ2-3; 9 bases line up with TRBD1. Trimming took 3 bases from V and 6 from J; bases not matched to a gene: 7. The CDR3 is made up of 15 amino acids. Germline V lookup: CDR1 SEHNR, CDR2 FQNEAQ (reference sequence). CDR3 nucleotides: TGTGCCAGCAGCTTTAGACAGGGGGAGGCGGATACGCAGTATTTT. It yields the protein CASSFRQGEADTQYF.

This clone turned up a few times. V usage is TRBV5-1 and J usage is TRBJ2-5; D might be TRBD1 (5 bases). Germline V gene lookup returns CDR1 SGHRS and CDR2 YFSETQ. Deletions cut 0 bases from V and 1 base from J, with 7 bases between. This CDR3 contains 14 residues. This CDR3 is CASSLAGIQETQYF. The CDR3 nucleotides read TGCGCCAGCAGCTTGGCAGGGATCCAAGAGACCCAGTACTTC.

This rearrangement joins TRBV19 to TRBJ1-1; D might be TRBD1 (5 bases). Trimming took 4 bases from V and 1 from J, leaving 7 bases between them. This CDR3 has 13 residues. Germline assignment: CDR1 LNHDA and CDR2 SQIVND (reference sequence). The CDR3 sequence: CASSRTRNTEAFF. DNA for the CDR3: TGTGCCAGTAGTAGGACAAGGAACACTGAAGCTTTCTTT. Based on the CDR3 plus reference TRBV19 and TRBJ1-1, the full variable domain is DGGITQSPKYLFRKEGQNVTLSCEQNLNHDAMYWYRQDPGQGLRLIYYSQIVNDFQKGDIAEGYSVSREKKESFPLTVTSAQKNPTAFYLCASSRTRNTEAFFGQGTRLTVV.

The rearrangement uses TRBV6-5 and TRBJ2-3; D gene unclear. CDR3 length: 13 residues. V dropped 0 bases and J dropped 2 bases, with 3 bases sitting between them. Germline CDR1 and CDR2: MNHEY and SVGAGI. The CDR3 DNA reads TGTGCCAGCAGTTACTCATACACAGATACGCAGTATTTT. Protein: CASSYSYTDTQYF.

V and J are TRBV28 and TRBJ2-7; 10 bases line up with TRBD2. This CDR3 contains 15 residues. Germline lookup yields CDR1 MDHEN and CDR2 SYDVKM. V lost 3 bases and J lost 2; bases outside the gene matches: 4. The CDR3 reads CASSLASGRPYEQYF. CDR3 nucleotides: TGTGCCAGCAGTTTGGCTAGCGGGAGACCCTACGAGCAGTACTTC.

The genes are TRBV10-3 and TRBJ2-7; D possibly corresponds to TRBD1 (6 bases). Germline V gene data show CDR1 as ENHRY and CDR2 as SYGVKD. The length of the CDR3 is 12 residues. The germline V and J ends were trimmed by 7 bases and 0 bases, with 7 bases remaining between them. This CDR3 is CAIKGDSYEQYF. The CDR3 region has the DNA TGTGCCATCAAGGGGGACTCCTACGAGCAGTACTTC.

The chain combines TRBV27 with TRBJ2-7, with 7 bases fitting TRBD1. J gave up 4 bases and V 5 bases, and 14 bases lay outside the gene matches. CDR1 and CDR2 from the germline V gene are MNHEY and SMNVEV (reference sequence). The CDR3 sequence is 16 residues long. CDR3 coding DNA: TGTGCCAGCAGTCCCTCTGTGGGACAGACTTCGTACGAGCAGTACTTC. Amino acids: CASSPSVGQTSYEQYF.

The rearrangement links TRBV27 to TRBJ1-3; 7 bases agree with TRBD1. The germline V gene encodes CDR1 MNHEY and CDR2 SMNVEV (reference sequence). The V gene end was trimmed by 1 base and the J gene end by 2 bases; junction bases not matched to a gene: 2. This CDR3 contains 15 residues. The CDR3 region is CASSLFRGTGNTIYF. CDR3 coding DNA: TGTGCCAGCAGTTTATTCAGGGGGACTGGAAACACCATATATTTT.

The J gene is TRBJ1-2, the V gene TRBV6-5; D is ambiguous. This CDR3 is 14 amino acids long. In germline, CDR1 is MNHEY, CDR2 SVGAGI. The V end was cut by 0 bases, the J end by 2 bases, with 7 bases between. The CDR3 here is CASSYSAVNYGYTF. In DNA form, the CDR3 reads TGTGCCAGCAGTTACTCAGCGGTGAACTATGGCTACACCTTC.

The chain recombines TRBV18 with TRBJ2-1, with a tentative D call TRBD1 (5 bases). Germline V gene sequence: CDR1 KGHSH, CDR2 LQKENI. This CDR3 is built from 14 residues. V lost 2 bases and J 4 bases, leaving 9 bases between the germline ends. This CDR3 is CASSPSAGYNEQFF. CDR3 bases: TGTGCCAGCTCACCATCAGCAGGGTACAATGAGCAGTTCTTC. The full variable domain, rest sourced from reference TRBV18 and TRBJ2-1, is NAGVMQNPRHLVRRRGQEARLRCSPMKGHSHVYWYRQLPEEGLKFMVYLQKENIIDESGMPKERFSAEFPKEGPSILRIQQVVRGDSAAYFCASSPSAGYNEQFFGPGTRLTVL.

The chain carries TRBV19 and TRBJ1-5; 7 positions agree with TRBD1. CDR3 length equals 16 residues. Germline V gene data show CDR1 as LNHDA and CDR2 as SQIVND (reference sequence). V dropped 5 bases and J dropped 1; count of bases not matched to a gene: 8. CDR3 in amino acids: CASSWSTGRSNQPQHF. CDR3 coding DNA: TGTGCCAGTAGTTGGTCGACAGGGAGAAGCAATCAGCCCCAGCATTTT.

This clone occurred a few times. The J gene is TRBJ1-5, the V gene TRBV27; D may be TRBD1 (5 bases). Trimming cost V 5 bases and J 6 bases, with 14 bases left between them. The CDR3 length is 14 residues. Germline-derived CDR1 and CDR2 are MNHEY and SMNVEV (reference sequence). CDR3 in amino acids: CASSPRDRGQPQHF. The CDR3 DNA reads TGTGCCAGCAGTCCCAGAGATAGGGGTCAGCCCCAGCATTTT.

CDR3 nucleotide sequence: TGTGCCAGCAGGAGAGCTCAGGGGGCTTCGGAGCAGTTCTTC. This sequence encodes CASRRAQGASEQFF. The V and J genes are TRBV27 and TRBJ2-1; 8 bases fit TRBD1. With 6 bases clipped from V and 10 bases from J, the junction kept 11 bases outside the gene matches. CDR3 length: 14 residues. The V gene's germline CDR1 is MNHEY and CDR2 SMNVEV (reference sequence).

The CDR3, as DNA: TGTGCCAGCAGCTCTATCGGGCTAGCGGGGTCCGCCGGGGAGCAGTACTTC. It translates to CASSSIGLAGSAGEQYF. The rearrangement links TRBV7-6 to TRBJ2-7, with TRBD2 matching 9 bases. Germline CDR1 is SGHVS and CDR2 is FNYEAQ. CDR3 length: 17 residues. J gave up 7 bases and V 4 bases, and 17 bases lay outside the gene matches.

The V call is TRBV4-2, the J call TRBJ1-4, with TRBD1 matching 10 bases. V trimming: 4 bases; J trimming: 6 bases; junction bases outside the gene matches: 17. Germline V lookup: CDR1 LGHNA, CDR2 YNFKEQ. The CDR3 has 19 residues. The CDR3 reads CASSRQPGTGASGDEKLFF. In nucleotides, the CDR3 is TGTGCCAGCAGCCGCCAGCCCGGGACAGGGGCGTCGGGAGATGAAAAACTGTTTTTT.